This T cell receptor beta chain was recovered during a study of cytomegalovirus exposure and HLA in healthy donors (dated by TCRdb to 2016 to 2017). Regarding the complete study: According to a later analysis, the 110 or so validation repertoires were produced on the same platform as the approximately 620 repertoires of the first cohort. The study was designed to test whether signatures of past pathogen exposure could be identified by cataloging public T cell receptors. Along with the approximately 700-subject first cohort, a separate validation cohort of over a hundred different subjects was used. The study combined high-throughput TCR immunosequencing, statistical association of individual TCRs with disease status, and machine learning to predict cytomegalovirus infection status. Study-level results and caveats: Three of the identified cytomegalovirus-associated TCR beta chains were confirmed in vitro to be specific for cytomegalovirus antigens. The study listed around 160 TCR beta chains as associated with cytomegalovirus. Most TCR sequences were observed very rarely across donors, whereas some public TCRs were present in many individuals. Subsequent analysis determined that TCRs grouped into clusters in the first cohort also showed a tendency toward co-occurrence across the 120 validation repertoires, and 90% to 95% of cluster scores exceeded 0. A later analysis lacked HLA typing for the validation cohort, so it scored co-occurrence in that cohort across all 120 or so repertoires. In both the original and validation cohorts, the classifier was reported to diagnose cytomegalovirus status with high specificity and sensitivity. It was suggested by the authors that the approach could potentially be generalized to other disease states and immunological phenotypes.

The donors belonged to the validation cohort of under 150 subjects, which was separate from the roughly 700-subject first cohort. To prepare the library, the immunoSEQ multiplex PCR assay was applied. Per the original workflow: To diagnose cytomegalovirus status from the catalog of TCR beta chain sequences, a statistical classification framework was built. The table was pulled from immuneACCESS by TCRdb, which kept in-frame rearrangements only. Such tables lose some clones; where checked, under half of the loss comes from unresolved V genes, and the rest has no known cause. V and J calls and clone size follow that table, whereas D and trimming were derived from the DNA. This sample gives roughly 150,000 clones in total; around nine tenths of them show up just once. 8.7% of the sample lies in the top ten. This clone was observed once. Its antigen is still unknown. The sample holds no much larger clone one base away, and base qualities are not on file.

For CDR1 and CDR2, the germline V gene lists SGHRS and YFSETQ. The CDR3, cysteine through phenylalanine, is 15 amino acids long. The entry retains the CDR3 DNA only, 45 bases that are in frame from base 1. At the junction V is shortened by 4 bases and J by 3 bases, with 16 bases in between. The specimen was PBMCs. The rearrangement joined TRBV5-1 to TRBJ1-2, and TRBD1 may be the D gene, going by 6 matching bases. The receptor was isolated from a man aged 18 to 30 in good health and CMV-seropositive. The DNA sequence reads TGCGCCAGCAGCCCCCGGGACACCAACCACTATGGCTACACCTTC. The translation is CASSPRDTNHYGYTF.